This TCR beta chain was sequenced during a study of blood T cell dynamics during melanoma immunotherapy. Points from the study as a whole: Unlike progressors, later disease-control patients had W3 repertoires gaining clonality or diversity.

The CDR3 consists of 14 residues. CDR1 is SGHRS and CDR2 is YFSETQ in the germline V gene. V shed 2 bases and J shed 6 bases, with 9 bases lying between them. Here immunoSEQ multiplex PCR was the method, and the copy in TCRdb shows in-frame clones only, minus some. Among roughly 8,000 clones listed, more than 80% were seen once. Points on this clone: Its antigen is unknown.

Time point defined: week 3, after first cycle of checkpoint inhibitor. Samples come from before therapy and from week 3 after the first blockade cycle. The TCR was taken from a human donor with melanoma. Sample: blood, taken from a patient treated with checkpoint blockade. The chain combines TRBV5-1 with TRBJ1-6, with a weak D call TRBD1 (5 bases). CDR3 nucleotide sequence: TGCGCCAGCAGCTTACAGGAGGGTAATTCACCCCTCCACTTT. Protein: CASSLQEGNSPLHF.